The sample holds a few counts of the clone carrying this T cell receptor beta chain. Antigen: not known. CDR3 length: 13 residues. Trimming removed 0 bases from V and 5 bases from J, with 5 bases in between. Per the germline V gene, CDR1 is MNHEY and CDR2 is SVGAGI. The data originate from a study of T cells in Graves' hyperthyroidism and ophthalmopathy. Study results and caveats: Peripheral blood also featured most of the thyroid clonotypes expanded above 0.001.

TCR beta CDR3 region amplification was performed from RNA transcripts. With the HTBI primer set, the TCR CDR3 went through a first round of RT-PCR. From the multiplex PCR reads, TCRdb called clonotypes with MiXCR, one entry per CDR3 protein. Of 300,000 to 450,000 distinct CDR3 sequences listed, about a sixth were seen once; the top ten hold roughly a third. Sequencing used blood. The gene calls are TRBV6-5 and TRBJ1-5; no reliable D call. This receptor was obtained from a woman in her twenties or thirties with Graves' hyperthyroidism that later progressed to Graves' ophthalmopathy. The CDR3 is CASSYSDYQPQHF. The CDR3 DNA sequence: TGTGCCAGCAGTTACTCGGATTATCAGCCCCAGCATTTT.